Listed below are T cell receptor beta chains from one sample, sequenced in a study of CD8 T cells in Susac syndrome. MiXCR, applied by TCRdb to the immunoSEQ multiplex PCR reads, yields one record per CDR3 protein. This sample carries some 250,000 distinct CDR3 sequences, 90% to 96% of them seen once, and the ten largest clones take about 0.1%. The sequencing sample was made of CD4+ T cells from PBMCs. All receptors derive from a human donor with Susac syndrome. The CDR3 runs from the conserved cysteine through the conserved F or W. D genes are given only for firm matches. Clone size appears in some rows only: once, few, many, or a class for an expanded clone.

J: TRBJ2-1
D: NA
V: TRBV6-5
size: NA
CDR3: CASSYDRGSLGISYNEQFF
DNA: TGTGCCAGCAGTTACGATCGGGGGTCATTAGGGATCTCCTACAATGAGCAGTTCTTC

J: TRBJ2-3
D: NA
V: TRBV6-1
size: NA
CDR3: CASSEAQATDTQYF
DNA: TGTGCCAGCAGTGAAGCGCAGGCCACAGATACGCAGTATTTT

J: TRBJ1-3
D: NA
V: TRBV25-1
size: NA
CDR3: CASSEYGRAGNTIYF
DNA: TGTGCCAGCAGTGAATACGGCAGAGCGGGAAACACCATATATTTT

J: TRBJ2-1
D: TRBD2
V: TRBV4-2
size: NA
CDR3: CASSQGTSGYYNEQFF
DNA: TGTGCCAGCAGCCAAGGGACTAGCGGATATTACAATGAGCAGTTCTTC

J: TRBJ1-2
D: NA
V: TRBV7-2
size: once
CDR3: CASSLSVGGGTF
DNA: NA

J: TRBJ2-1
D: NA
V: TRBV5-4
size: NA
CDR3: CASSPPHESRQFF
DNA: TGTGCCAGCAGCCCCCCGCACGAGAGTCGGCAGTTCTTC

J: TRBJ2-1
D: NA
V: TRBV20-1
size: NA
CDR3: CSATTGSLSYNEQFF
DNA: TGCAGTGCTACAACAGGGTCGTTATCCTACAATGAGCAGTTCTTC

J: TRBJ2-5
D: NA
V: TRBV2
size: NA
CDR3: CASKTLSEETQYF
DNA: TGTGCCAGTAAGACCTTGAGTGAGGAGACCCAGTACTTC

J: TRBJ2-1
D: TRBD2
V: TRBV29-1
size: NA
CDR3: CSVDRPSGSYNEQFF
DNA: TGCAGCGTTGACCGCCCTAGCGGAAGCTACAATGAGCAGTTCTTC

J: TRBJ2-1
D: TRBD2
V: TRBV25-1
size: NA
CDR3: CASSELGLADNEQFF
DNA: TGTGCCAGCAGTGAACTGGGGCTAGCGGACAATGAGCAGTTCTTC

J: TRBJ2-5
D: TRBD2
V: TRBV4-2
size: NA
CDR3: CASSQPGLAGETQYF
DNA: TGTGCCAGCAGCCAACCGGGACTAGCGGGCGAGACCCAGTACTTC

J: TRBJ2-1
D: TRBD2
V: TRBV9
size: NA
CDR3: CASSVLSSGKTSNEQFF
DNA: TGTGCCAGCAGCGTTTTGTCCAGCGGGAAAACAAGCAATGAGCAGTTCTTC

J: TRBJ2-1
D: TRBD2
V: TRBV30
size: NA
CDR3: CACGMVRTSGSNEQFF
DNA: TGTGCCTGCGGGATGGTCCGGACTAGCGGTAGCAATGAGCAGTTCTTC

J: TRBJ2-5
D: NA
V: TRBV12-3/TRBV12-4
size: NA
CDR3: CASSKQGVETQYF
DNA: TGTGCCAGCAGTAAACAGGGAGTGGAGACCCAGTACTTC

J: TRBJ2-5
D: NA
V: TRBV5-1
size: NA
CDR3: CASSPEYQETQYF
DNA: TGCGCCAGCAGCCCCGAGTACCAAGAGACCCAGTACTTC

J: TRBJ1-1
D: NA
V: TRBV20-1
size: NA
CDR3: CSARVERTEAFF
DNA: TGCAGTGCTAGAGTTGAGCGAACTGAAGCTTTCTTT

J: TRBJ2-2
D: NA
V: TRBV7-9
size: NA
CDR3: CACSLPGELFF
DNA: TGTGCGTGCTCCCTGCCCGGGGAGCTGTTTTTT

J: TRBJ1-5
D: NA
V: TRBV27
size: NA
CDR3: CASSLFSNQPQHF
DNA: TGTGCCAGCAGTTTATTTTCCAATCAGCCCCAGCATTTT

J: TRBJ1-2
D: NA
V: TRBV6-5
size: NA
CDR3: CASTRGGGYTF
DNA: TGTGCCAGCACCCGAGGTGGGGGCTACACCTTC

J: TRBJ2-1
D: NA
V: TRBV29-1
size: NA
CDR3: CSVVVWSNNEQFF
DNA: TGCAGCGTTGTGGTCTGGAGCAACAATGAGCAGTTCTTC

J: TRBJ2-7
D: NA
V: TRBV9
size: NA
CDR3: CASSVRGEGSPGEQYF
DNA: TGTGCCAGCAGCGTAAGGGGAGAGGGTTCACCGGGTGAGCAGTACTTC

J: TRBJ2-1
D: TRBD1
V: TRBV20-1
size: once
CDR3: CSASGAGGTNNEQFF
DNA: TGCAGTGCTAGTGGCGCAGGGGGCACGAACAATGAGCAGTTCTTC

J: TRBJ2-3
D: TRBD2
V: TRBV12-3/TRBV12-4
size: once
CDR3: CASSPAGLAGGSTDTQYF
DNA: TGTGCCAGCAGTCCCGCGGGACTAGCGGGAGGGAGCACAGATACGCAGTATTTT

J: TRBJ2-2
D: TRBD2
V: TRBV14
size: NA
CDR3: CASSRLAGVANTGELFF
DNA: TGTGCCAGCAGCCGACTAGCGGGAGTTGCGAACACCGGGGAGCTGTTTTTT

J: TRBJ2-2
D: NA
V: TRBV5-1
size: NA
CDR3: CASSTDSPTNTGELFF
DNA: TGCGCCAGCAGCACTGACAGCCCTACGAACACCGGGGAGCTGTTTTTT

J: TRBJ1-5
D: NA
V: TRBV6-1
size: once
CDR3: CASHTVVGNQPQHF
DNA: TGTGCCAGCCACACGGTGGTAGGCAATCAGCCCCAGCATTTT

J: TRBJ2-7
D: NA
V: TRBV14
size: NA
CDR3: CASSHRFREQYF
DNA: TGTGCCAGCAGCCATCGGTTTCGCGAGCAGTACTTC

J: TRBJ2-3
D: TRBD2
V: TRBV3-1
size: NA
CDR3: CASSQAGLAGPDTQYF
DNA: TGTGCCAGCAGCCAAGCGGGACTAGCGGGACCAGATACGCAGTATTTT

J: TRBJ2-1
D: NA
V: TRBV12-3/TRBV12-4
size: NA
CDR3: CASSLGDIRNEQFF
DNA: TGTGCCAGCAGTTTGGGCGACATTAGGAATGAGCAGTTCTTC

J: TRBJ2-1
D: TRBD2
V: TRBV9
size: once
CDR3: CASSASGSETEQFF
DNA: TGTGCCAGCAGCGCCAGCGGGAGTGAAACTGAGCAGTTCTTC

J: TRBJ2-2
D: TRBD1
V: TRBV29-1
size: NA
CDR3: CSVTGDRITGELFF
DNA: TGCAGCGTTACCGGGGACAGAATCACCGGGGAGCTGTTTTTT

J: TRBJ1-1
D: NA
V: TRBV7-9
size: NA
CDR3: CASSLSGSNTEAFF
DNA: TGTGCCAGCAGCTTATCCGGGTCGAACACTGAAGCTTTCTTT

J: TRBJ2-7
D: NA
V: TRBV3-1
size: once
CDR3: CASSQVDSEQYF
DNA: TGTGCCAGCAGCCAAGTTGACTCCGAGCAGTACTTC

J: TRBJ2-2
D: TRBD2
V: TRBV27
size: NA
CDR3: CASRAGNGNTGELFF
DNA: TGTGCCAGCAGAGCGGGGAATGGGAACACCGGGGAGCTGTTTTTT

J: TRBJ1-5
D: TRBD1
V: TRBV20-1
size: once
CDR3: CSASDRGNQPQHF
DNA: TGCAGTGCTTCCGACAGGGGCAATCAGCCCCAGCATTTT

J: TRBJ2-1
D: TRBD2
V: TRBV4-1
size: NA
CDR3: CASSQGRRSQRGDNEQFF
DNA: TGCGCCAGCAGCCAAGGCCGCCGTTCTCAGCGGGGCGACAATGAGCAGTTCTTC

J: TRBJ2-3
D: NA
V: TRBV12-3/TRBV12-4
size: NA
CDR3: CASSFKGLWDF
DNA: TGTGCCAGCAGTTTCAAGGGCCTCTGGGATTTT

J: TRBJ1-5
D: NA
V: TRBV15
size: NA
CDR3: CATSRDHGGRGKRGYQPQHF
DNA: TGTGCCACCAGCAGAGATCATGGGGGCCGCGGGAAAAGAGGTTATCAGCCCCAGCATTTT

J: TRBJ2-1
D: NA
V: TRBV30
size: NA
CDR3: CAWSGGSYNEQFF
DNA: TGTGCCTGGAGTGGAGGGTCCTACAATGAGCAGTTCTTC

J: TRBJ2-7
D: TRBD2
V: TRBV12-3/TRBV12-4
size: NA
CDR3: CASSLRRGAGELAFEQYF
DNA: TGTGCCAGCAGTCTCCGACGGGGAGCGGGAGAGCTGGCCTTCGAGCAGTACTTC

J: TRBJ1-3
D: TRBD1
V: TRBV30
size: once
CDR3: CACNDRGLDTIYF
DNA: TGTGCCTGTAACGACAGGGGGCTAGACACCATATATTTT

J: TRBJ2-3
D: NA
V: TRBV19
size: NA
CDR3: CASTYTGTLTDTQYF
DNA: TGTGCCAGTACCTACACCGGGACACTCACAGATACGCAGTATTTT

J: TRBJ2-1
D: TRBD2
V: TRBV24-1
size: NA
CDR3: CATSDPLAGGRDEQFF
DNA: TGTGCCACCAGTGATCCCCTAGCGGGAGGTCGGGATGAGCAGTTCTTC

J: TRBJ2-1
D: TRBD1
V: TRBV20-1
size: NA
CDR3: CSAYKITGGENNEQFF
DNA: TGCAGTGCCTACAAGATAACAGGGGGTGAGAATAATGAGCAGTTCTTC

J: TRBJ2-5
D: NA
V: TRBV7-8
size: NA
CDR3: CASSNVPLTASADQETQYF
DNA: TGTGCCAGCAGCAATGTCCCACTTACGGCTAGCGCCGACCAAGAGACCCAGTACTTC

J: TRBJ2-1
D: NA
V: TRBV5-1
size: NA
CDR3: CASSFSFGSYNEQFF
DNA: TGCGCCAGCAGCTTTAGCTTCGGCTCCTACAATGAGCAGTTCTTC

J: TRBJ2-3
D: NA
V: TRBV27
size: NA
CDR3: CASSSADTQYF
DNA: TGTGCCAGCAGTTCGGCAGATACGCAGTATTTT

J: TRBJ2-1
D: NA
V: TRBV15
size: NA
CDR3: CATRRAAYNEQFF
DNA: TGTGCCACCAGGCGGGCAGCCTACAATGAGCAGTTCTTC

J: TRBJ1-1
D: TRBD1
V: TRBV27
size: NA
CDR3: CASNRQGDTEAFF
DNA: TGTGCCAGCAATCGACAGGGAGACACTGAAGCTTTCTTT

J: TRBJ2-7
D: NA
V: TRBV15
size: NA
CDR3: CATSRGRSEGSSYEQYF
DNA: TGTGCCACCAGCAGAGGAAGATCTGAGGGGTCCTCCTACGAGCAGTACTTC

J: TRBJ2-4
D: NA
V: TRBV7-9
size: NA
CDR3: CASSYPGAGNIQYF
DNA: TGTGCCAGCAGCTACCCCGGGGCTGGAAACATTCAGTACTTC

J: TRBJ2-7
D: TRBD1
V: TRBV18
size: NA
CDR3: CASSPGQGKSEQYF
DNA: TGTGCCAGCTCACCGGGACAGGGGAAATCCGAGCAGTACTTC

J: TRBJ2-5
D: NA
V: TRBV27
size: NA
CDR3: CASSPGRTETQYF
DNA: TGTGCCAGCAGTCCCGGTCGGACGGAGACCCAGTACTTC

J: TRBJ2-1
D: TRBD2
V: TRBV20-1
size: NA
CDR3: CSAPSLAGVPDEQFF
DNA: TGCAGTGCTCCCTCCCTAGCGGGAGTTCCGGATGAGCAGTTCTTC

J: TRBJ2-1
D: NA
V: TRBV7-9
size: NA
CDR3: CASSLTLEGNEQFF
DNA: TGTGCCAGCAGCTTAACCTTAGAGGGGAATGAGCAGTTCTTC

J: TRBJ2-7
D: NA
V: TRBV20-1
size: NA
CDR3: CSARQGLVSYEQYF
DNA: TGCAGTGCTAGACAGGGATTGGTTTCCTACGAGCAGTACTTC

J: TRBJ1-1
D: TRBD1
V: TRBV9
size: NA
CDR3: CASSVAPRTGGGAFF
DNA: TGTGCCAGCAGCGTAGCTCCTCGGACAGGGGGCGGAGCTTTCTTT

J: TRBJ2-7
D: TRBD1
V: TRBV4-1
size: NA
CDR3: CASSQPDRLVGQYF
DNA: TGCGCCAGCAGCCAACCGGACAGGCTGGTGGGGCAGTACTTC